This TCR beta chain was recorded in a study of neurological immune-mediated disorders. General observations from the study: The study found the most TCR clonal expansion in HTLV-1-associated myelopathy and the least in multiple sclerosis, below healthy controls.

A remark on this clonotype: As yet, its antigen is unknown.

Trimming removed 3 bases from V and 2 bases from J, with 11 bases in between. The CDR3 has 15 residues. Germline CDR1 is KGHDR and CDR2 is SFDVKD. TCRdb itself ran the 5' RACE reads through MiXCR, one entry per CDR3 protein. Here the sample spans fewer than 50,000 distinct CDR3 sequences, 2% to 3% being singletons. The TCR sequence derives from a man younger than 40 with multiple sclerosis. This sequence joins TRBV24-1 and TRBJ2-3; a weak D match, TRBD2 (5 bases). Sequencing was performed on PBMCs. The CDR3 sequence is CATSDTGISTDTQYF. The CDR3 bases are TGTGCCACCAGTGATACGGGAATATCCACAGATACGCAGTATTTT.